Each of the 20 T cell receptor beta chains below was sequenced from the same sample in a study of cytotoxic CD8 clonotypes in ibrutinib-treated CLL. The assay was immunoSEQ multiplex PCR, and TCRdb's table has in-frame clones only and misses some. The table records 150,000 to 250,000 clones, approximately 72% of them present only once. The sequencing here drew on PBMCs, taken after 24 months of ibrutinib treatment. Receptor source: a human donor with chronic lymphocytic leukemia.

The chain has TRBV11-2 and TRBJ2-2, with D unclear. Trimming took off 1 base at V and 5 bases at J, with 17 bases between the two ends. CDR1 SGHAT and CDR2 FQNNGV come from the germline V gene. The CDR3 is 17 amino acids. CDR3 DNA sequence: TGTGCCAGCAGCTTAGCCCCGCGGAAGACGTATACCGGGGAGCTGTTTTTT. Its protein is CASSLAPRKTYTGELFF.

The CDR3 region has the DNA TGTGCCAGCAGCTTAGTCCCACTAGGAACGTACAATGAGCAGTTCTTC. This gives the protein CASSLVPLGTYNEQFF. V gene TRBV7-6 combines with J gene TRBJ2-1, with a tentative D call TRBD2 (5 bases). This CDR3 comprises 16 residues. With 1 base removed from V and 4 bases from J, the gap between germline ends came to 14 bases. CDR1 is SGHVS and CDR2 is FNYEAQ in the germline V gene. The full variable domain, with the rest looked up from reference TRBV7-6 and TRBJ2-1, is GAGVSQSPRYKVTKRGQDVALRCDPISGHVSLYWYRQALGQGPEFLTYFNYEAQQDKSGLPNDRFSAERPEGSISTLTIQRTEQRDSAMYRCASSLVPLGTYNEQFFGPGTRLTVL.

The genes are TRBV5-4 and TRBJ1-1, with a tentative D call TRBD1 (6 bases). The CDR3 runs to 14 residues. CDR1 SGHNT and CDR2 YYREEE come from the germline V gene (reference sequence). The ends were cut back, 4 bases at V and 1 base at J, with 11 bases in the middle. CDR3 DNA sequence: TGTGCCAGCAGCAAGGGACACAGGAACACTGAAGCTTTCTTT. This gives the protein CASSKGHRNTEAFF.

This clone was detected once. The chain couples TRBV7-2 to TRBJ2-7, with 7 bases that match TRBD1. V shed 0 bases, J shed 4 bases, and the junction held 3 bases outside the gene matches. The CDR3 is made up of 14 amino acids. The germline V gene encodes CDR1 SGHTA and CDR2 FQGNSA. The CDR3 loop is CASSLAGGVYEQYF. DNA for the CDR3: TGTGCCAGCAGCTTAGCAGGGGGCGTTTACGAGCAGTACTTC.

This clone was seen a few times. V usage is TRBV11-2 and J usage is TRBJ1-2; D gene unclear. The CDR3 length is 16 residues. Trimming stripped 0 bases from V and 4 bases from J, with 15 bases between. From germline, CDR1 is SGHAT and CDR2 FQNNGV. In nucleotides, the CDR3 is TGTGCCAGCAGCTTAGAAGGCGGCAGGTCGTCCTATGGCTACACCTTC. Amino acids: CASSLEGGRSSYGYTF. Together with reference TRBV11-2 and TRBJ1-2, the CDR3 gives the full variable domain: EAGVAQSPRYKIIEKRQSVAFWCNPISGHATLYWYQQILGQGPKLLIQFQNNGVVDDSQLPKDRFSAERLKGVDSTLKIQPAKLEDSAVYLCASSLEGGRSSYGYTFGSGTRLTVV.

This chain uses TRBV7-9 with TRBJ2-5, with TRBD2 as a possible D gene (5 bases). Deletions cut 1 base from V and 3 bases from J, with 12 bases between. The CDR3 length is 15 residues. The germline CDR1 and CDR2 sequences are SEHNR and FQNEAQ (reference sequence). CDR3 nucleotide sequence: TGTGCCAGCAGCTTAGAGCGGCAGACCGAAGAGACCCAGTACTTC. As protein: CASSLERQTEETQYF.

The V and J genes are TRBV6-5 and TRBJ1-2, with 7 bases aligning to TRBD1. The J segment lost 2 bases and the V segment lost 0 bases, leaving 3 bases of the junction unmatched. CDR3 length: 15 amino acids. Germline assignment: CDR1 MNHEY and CDR2 SVGAGI. Here the CDR3 DNA reads TGTGCCAGCAGTTACTCAGGCAGGGGGAACTATGGCTACACCTTC. Translation: CASSYSGRGNYGYTF.

The chain uses TRBV11-1 and TRBJ2-1; D ambiguous. The CDR3 consists of 19 residues. Germline V gene data show CDR1 as SGHAT and CDR2 as FQDESV (reference sequence). Deletions cut 3 bases from V and 4 bases from J, with 25 bases between. CDR3 DNA: TGTGCCAGCAGCTTCGGGTCGCCCGTTGGCCGGGCTAATTACAATGAGCAGTTCTTC. Protein sequence: CASSFGSPVGRANYNEQFF.

The V call is TRBV5-1, the J call TRBJ1-2; 9 bases are shared with TRBD1. The CDR3 consists of 17 residues. Germline V CDR1 and CDR2: SGHRS, YFSETQ. V lost 4 bases to trimming and J lost 4 bases; unmatched junction nucleotides: 14. The CDR3 protein is CASSDIAGTGSSYGYTF. CDR3 sequence (DNA): TGCGCCAGCAGCGACATCGCCGGGACAGGGTCTTCCTATGGCTACACCTTC.

The chain has TRBV11-1 and TRBJ1-2; D is uncertain. Trimming removed 5 bases from V and 5 bases from J, with 15 bases in between. Germline CDR1 and CDR2: SGHAT and FQDESV (reference sequence). CDR3 length: 14 residues. The CDR3 reads CASSRIETSYGYTF. CDR3 sequence (DNA): TGTGCCAGCAGCCGGATTGAGACTAGTTATGGCTACACCTTC. The whole variable domain, filled in from reference TRBV11-1 and TRBJ1-2, reads EAEVAQSPRYKITEKSQAVAFWCDPISGHATLYWYRQILGQGPELLVQFQDESVVDDSQLPKDRFSAERLKGVDSTLKIQPAELGDSAMYLCASSRIETSYGYTFGSGTRLTVV.

The genes are TRBV5-8 and TRBJ2-7, with 9 bases that match TRBD1. CDR3 size: 15 residues. The germline gives CDR1 SGHTS, CDR2 YDEGEE. V lost 4 bases and J lost 2; bases outside the gene matches: 7. CDR3 sequence: CASSIGTGSTYEQYF. In DNA form, the CDR3 reads TGTGCCAGCAGCATTGGGACAGGGAGCACCTACGAGCAGTACTTC.

V usage is TRBV29-1 and J usage is TRBJ1-1; the D is unclear. The CDR3 consists of 15 residues. CDR1 is SQVTM, CDR2 ANQGSEA, per germline. V dropped 1 base and J dropped 4 bases, with 16 bases sitting between them. DNA of the CDR3: TGCAGCGTTGAAGGACATCCGGGATCGGGCACTGAAGCTTTCTTT. It is translated as CSVEGHPGSGTEAFF.

This chain joins TRBV11-3 and TRBJ2-5; no clear D. Germline-derived CDR1 and CDR2 are SGHNT and YENEEA. V was cut by 7 bases and J by 6 bases, with 6 bases left in between. This CDR3 has 10 amino acids. Here the CDR3 DNA reads TGTGCCAGCAACCCTAAGACCCAGTACTTC. This encodes CASNPKTQYF. Drawing the rest from reference TRBV11-3 and TRBJ2-5, the complete variable domain is EAGVVQSPRYKIIEKKQPVAFWCNPISGHNTLYWYLQNLGQGPELLIRYENEEAVDDSQLPKDRFSAERLKGVDSTLKIQPAELGDSAVYLCASNPKTQYFGPGTRLLVL.

This clone occurred a few times. The chain combines TRBV6-6 with TRBJ2-1; TRBD2 is a possible D gene (6 bases). CDR1 and CDR2 (germline): MNHNY, SVGAGI (reference sequence). There are 13 residues in the CDR3. V lost 6 bases and J lost 5, with 11 bases in between. This CDR3 reads CASSTRTNNEQFF. The CDR3 DNA sequence: TGTGCCAGCAGCACCAGGACTAACAATGAGCAGTTCTTC.

The chain employs TRBV6-5 and TRBJ2-1; maybe TRBD2 (6 bases). CDR1 is MNHEY and CDR2 is SVGAGI in the germline V gene. CDR3 length: 13 residues. The V end was cut by 7 bases, the J end by 5 bases, with 12 bases between. The DNA of the CDR3 is TGTGCCAGCATAGCGGATTCTAACAATGAGCAGTTCTTC. It codes for CASIADSNNEQFF.

This clone occurred a few times. The V gene is TRBV27, the J gene TRBJ2-1, with TRBD2 matching 9 bases. The CDR3 length is 15 residues. J lost 0 bases, V lost 6 bases, and 3 bases had no gene match. CDR1 is MNHEY and CDR2 is SMNVEV in the germline V gene (reference sequence). CDR3 residues: CASRISGGSYNEQFF. The CDR3 nucleotides are TGTGCCAGCAGGATTAGCGGGGGCTCCTACAATGAGCAGTTCTTC.

The chain combines TRBV5-4 with TRBJ2-7, with TRBD2 identical over 8 bases. Germline trimming cut 4 bases from V and 5 bases from J; bases unmatched to any gene: 14. CDR1 is SGHNT and CDR2 is YYREEE in the germline V gene (reference sequence). The CDR3 runs to 16 residues. The CDR3 sequence is CASSLRRTAGANEQYF. CDR3 nucleotides: TGTGCCAGCAGCCTAAGGAGGACAGCGGGAGCCAACGAGCAGTACTTC.

V and J are TRBV6-4 and TRBJ2-7; tentatively, D is TRBD1 (5 bases). This CDR3 is 12 amino acids long. Trimming removed 6 bases from V and 4 bases from J, with 10 bases in between. Looked up from germline, CDR1 is MRHNA and CDR2 is SNTAGT. CDR3 amino acids: CASRQGEYEQYF. In DNA form, the CDR3 reads TGTGCCAGCAGGCAAGGGGAATACGAGCAGTACTTC.

The chain has TRBV7-9 and TRBJ1-1, with no clear D. From germline, CDR1 is SEHNR and CDR2 FQNEAQ (reference sequence). The ends were cut back, 5 bases at V and 3 bases at J, with 16 bases in the middle. The CDR3 spans 15 residues. For the CDR3, the DNA is TGTGCCAGCAGCCCTGTGTGGAAGCGGGACACTGAAGCTTTCTTT. This gives the protein CASSPVWKRDTEAFF.

The count of this clone is one. The gene calls are TRBV12-5 and TRBJ1-2; 11 nucleotides match TRBD1. Germline V gene lookup returns CDR1 LGHNT and CDR2 FRNRAP. The CDR3 spans 14 residues. V shed 6 bases, J shed 2 bases, and the junction held 2 bases outside the gene matches. CDR3 loop: CASGRTGGNYGYTF. CDR3 in DNA: TGTGCTAGTGGAAGGACAGGGGGCAACTATGGCTACACCTTC.